These 17 T cell receptor beta chains were all obtained from the same sample, sequenced in a study of blood T cell repertoires in COVID-19. Some clones are missing from TCRdb's copy, which holds only in-frame ones; the method was immunoSEQ multiplex PCR. The data contain about 130,000 clones, roughly 86% of them singletons. Source material: peripheral blood. Source of these receptors: a woman in her sixties or seventies with acute or convalescent COVID-19.

The chain joins TRBV5-5 to TRBJ1-5, with a tentative D call TRBD1 (5 bases). The CDR3 is 15 residues long. CDR1 and CDR2 from the germline V gene are SGHKS and YYEKEE (reference sequence). The V end was cut by 0 bases, the J end by 5 bases, with 12 bases between. Here the CDR3 reads CASSLAGGRDQPQHF. The CDR3 bases are TGTGCCAGCAGCTTGGCCGGGGGAAGAGATCAGCCCCAGCATTTT.

The genes are TRBV11-3 and TRBJ2-1, with 12 bases lining up with TRBD2. Germline CDR1 is SGHNT and CDR2 is YENEEA. V shed 0 bases and J 8 bases; nucleotides not matched to a gene: 8. The CDR3 covers 17 residues. This CDR3 reads CASSLEALAGGGDEQFF. The CDR3 DNA sequence: TGTGCCAGCAGCTTAGAGGCCCTAGCGGGAGGGGGGGATGAGCAGTTCTTC.

A remark on this clone: At one end, the junction sequence differs from germline, possibly due to a read error. The genes are TRBV5-4 and TRBJ2-5; 11 bases fit TRBD2. Germline-derived CDR1 and CDR2 are SGHNT and YYREEE (reference sequence). The CDR3 has 16 amino acids. CDR3 sequence (DNA): TGTGCCAGCAGCGGGGGACTAGCGGAGCCCCAAGGGACCCAGTACTTC. This codes for CASSGGLAEPQGTQYF.

V usage is TRBV5-1 and J usage is TRBJ2-7; maybe TRBD2 (6 bases). Germline-derived CDR1 and CDR2 are SGHRS and YFSETQ. Between the trimmed V and J ends, which lost 2 bases and 1 base, there was a span of 16 bases. The CDR3 has 16 residues. The CDR3 reads CASSLRSGSSSYEQYF. In DNA, the CDR3 is TGCGCCAGCAGCTTACGGAGCGGGTCCTCTTCCTACGAGCAGTACTTC. Full variable domain (missing parts from reference TRBV5-1 and TRBJ2-7): KAGVTQTPRYLIKTRGQQVTLSCSPISGHRSVSWYQQTPGQGLQFLFEYFSETQRNKGNFPGRFSGRQFSNSRSEMNVSTLELGDSALYLCASSLRSGSSSYEQYFGPGTRLTVT.

The gene calls are TRBV28 and TRBJ2-1, with 11 bases matching TRBD2. Germline CDR1 reads MDHEN; CDR2 reads SYDVKM. The ends lost 6 bases at V and 4 bases at J; junction bases unmatched: 8. This CDR3 comprises 16 residues. Written as DNA, the CDR3 is TGTGCCAGCAGCAGGGGACTAGCGGTGATTTACAATGAGCAGTTCTTC. This encodes CASSRGLAVIYNEQFF.

This chain links TRBV12-3 or TRBV12-4 with TRBJ2-1; D not resolved. The CDR3 is made up of 11 amino acids. The germline V and J ends were trimmed by 3 bases and 10 bases, with 7 bases remaining between them. The CDR3 is CASSLGWEQFF. CDR3 DNA: TGTGCCAGCAGTTTGGGCTGGGAGCAGTTCTTC.

This chain connects TRBV6-1 to TRBJ2-2, with 12 bases fitting TRBD1. Unmatched junction bases numbered 8, after V lost 4 bases and J lost 2 bases. CDR3 length equals 18 residues. CDR1 and CDR2 (germline): MNHNS, SASEGT. The DNA for the CDR3 is TGTGCCAGCAGTGGAGCCGGGACAGGGGGCTTTAACACCGGGGAGCTGTTTTTT. Encoded protein: CASSGAGTGGFNTGELFF.

A single count supports this clone. The CDR3 reads CASSFHGRTNEKLFF. CDR3 in DNA: TGTGCCAGCAGCTTCCACGGGAGGACTAATGAAAAACTGTTTTTT. The chain joins TRBV5-4 to TRBJ1-4; D not resolved. Trimming left V 2 bases short and J 2 bases short, with 10 bases between. In germline, CDR1 is SGHNT, CDR2 YYREEE (reference sequence). CDR3 length: 15 residues.

The chain combines TRBV24-1 with TRBJ1-5, with 10 bases identical to TRBD1. There are 14 residues in the CDR3. Germline CDR1 reads KGHDR; CDR2 reads SFDVKD. The ends lost 7 bases at V and 6 bases at J; junction bases unmatched: 5. Here the CDR3 reads CATSSGTGVQPQHF. CDR3 bases: TGTGCCACCAGCTCTGGGACAGGGGTTCAGCCCCAGCATTTT.

The V gene is TRBV19, the J gene TRBJ1-1; TRBD1 matches 9 bases. The ends lost 8 bases at V and 1 base at J; junction bases unmatched: 5. The CDR3 extends over 14 amino acids. Germline assignment: CDR1 LNHDA and CDR2 SQIVND (reference sequence). The CDR3, as DNA: TGTGCCAGTGTCCGGGACAGGGAGAACACTGAAGCTTTCTTT. It specifies CASVRDRENTEAFF.

For this clone: Compared with germline, one end of the junction differs, possibly owing to a read error. J is TRBJ2-3 and V is TRBV5-1; D might be TRBD1 (5 bases). CDR3 length: 14 amino acids. Germline V gene sequence: CDR1 SGHRS, CDR2 YFSETQ. CDR3 DNA sequence: TGCGCCAGCAGCTTGGCACAGGCCACAGGTACGCAGTATTTT. Translation: CASSLAQATGTQYF. The full variable domain, in which reference TRBV5-1 and TRBJ2-3 provide the parts outside the CDR3, is KAGVTQTPRYLIKTRGQQVTLSCSPISGHRSVSWYQQTPGQGLQFLFEYFSETQRNKGNFPGRFSGRQFSNSRSEMNVSTLELGDSALYLCASSLAQATGTQYFGPGTRLTVL.

The chain employs TRBV7-9 and TRBJ2-1; TRBD2 might be the D (6 bases). Trimming stripped 4 bases from V and 4 bases from J, with 17 bases between. The CDR3 consists of 16 residues. Germline assignment: CDR1 SEHNR and CDR2 FQNEAQ (reference sequence). In nucleotides, the CDR3 is TGTGCCAGCAGCTCCACCTCCCTTAGCGGTTACAATGAGCAGTTCTTC. Amino acid sequence: CASSSTSLSGYNEQFF.

This rearrangement joins TRBV27 to TRBJ2-7; 10 bases line up with TRBD2. This CDR3 is 15 amino acids long. V trimming: 5 bases; J trimming: 3 bases; junction bases outside the gene matches: 7. CDR1 is MNHEY, CDR2 SMNVEV, per germline (reference sequence). In nucleotides, the CDR3 is TGTGCCAGCAGTCCTCTAGCGGGAGAGTACTACGAGCAGTACTTC. Protein: CASSPLAGEYYEQYF.

V gene TRBV6-2 or TRBV6-3 combines with J gene TRBJ1-5, with D possibly TRBD1 on 6 matching bases. CDR1 and CDR2 from the germline V gene are MNHEY and SVGEGT. With 4 bases removed from V and 5 bases from J, the gap between germline ends came to 18 bases. The CDR3 extends over 16 amino acids. In DNA form, the CDR3 reads TGTGCCAGCAGTTCAACTCAGGGGACCGCATATCAGCCCCAGCATTTT. As protein: CASSSTQGTAYQPQHF.

This clone has only one observation. V is TRBV5-1 and J is TRBJ2-1, with 9 positions matching TRBD1. Germline loops: CDR1 SGHRS, CDR2 YFSETQ. Germline trimming cut 4 bases from V and 4 bases from J; bases unmatched to any gene: 6. The CDR3 runs to 15 residues. The CDR3 DNA sequence: TGCGCCAGCAGCCCGCCGGGACAGGGATACAATGAGCAGTTCTTC. Its protein product is CASSPPGQGYNEQFF.

This clone was found once. The chain combines TRBV5-4 with TRBJ1-1, with D perhaps TRBD1 (6 bases). CDR3 size: 14 residues. Looked up from germline, CDR1 is SGHNT and CDR2 is YYREEE (reference sequence). With 4 bases removed from V and 3 bases from J, the gap between germline ends came to 13 bases. The CDR3 sequence is CASSQKQGYTEAFF. The CDR3 nucleotides read TGTGCCAGCAGCCAAAAACAGGGTTACACTGAAGCTTTCTTT.

There are a few counts of this clone. The rearrangement uses TRBV7-2 and TRBJ2-5, with a possible D match to TRBD2 (6 bases). CDR1 is SGHTA, CDR2 FQGNSA, per germline. The V end lost 5 bases, the J end lost 4 bases, and 23 bases lay between the germline ends. The CDR3 totals 17 residues. CDR3 sequence: CASSAAAGTQGRETQYF. Here the CDR3 DNA reads TGTGCCAGCAGCGCCGCCGCCGGGACTCAAGGCCGAGAGACCCAGTACTTC.